This T cell receptor beta chain appears in the sequencing data of a study of T cells in Graves' hyperthyroidism and ophthalmopathy. RNA transcripts yielded amplified TCR beta CDR3 regions. The HTBI primer set served for first-round RT-PCR of the TCR CDR3. From the multiplex PCR reads, TCRdb called clonotypes with MiXCR, one entry per CDR3 protein. The data show around 600,000 distinct CDR3 sequences, about 16% seen once. This clonotype has a count of ten or more. The TCR comes from a middle-aged woman with Graves' ophthalmopathy. What was sequenced was blood.

The CDR3 nucleotides read TGTGCCAGCAGCTTGTGGCCAGCGGGGCCTTCTAGCACAGATACGCAGTATTTT. Translating it yields CASSLWPAGPSSTDTQYF. The rearrangement joins TRBV11-2 to TRBJ2-3, with 7 bases fitting TRBD2. Trimming at V came to 3 bases and at J to 0 bases, leaving 12 bases not matched to a gene. Germline assignment: CDR1 SGHAT and CDR2 FQNNGV. There are 18 residues in the CDR3.